A single sample gave rise to the 10 T cell receptor beta chains below, sequenced in a study of blood T cell repertoires in COVID-19. Sequenced by immunoSEQ multiplex PCR; TCRdb stores in-frame clones only, minus some. The sample lists about half a million clones; approximately 92% were seen once. The source material was peripheral blood. The receptors here all came from a man younger than 35 with COVID-19, enrolled during active disease.

This clone came up a few times. The V call is TRBV19, the J call TRBJ1-3; D uncertain. The CDR3 is made up of 14 amino acids. Germline assignment: CDR1 LNHDA and CDR2 SQIVND (reference sequence). Between the trimmed V and J ends, which lost 5 bases and 0 bases, there was a span of 8 bases. The CDR3 is CASSPPGSGNTIYF. The CDR3 nucleotides read TGTGCCAGTAGTCCTCCCGGCTCTGGAAACACCATATATTTT.

This chain links TRBV4-1 with TRBJ2-6; perhaps TRBD2 as D (5 bases). V was trimmed by 1 base and J by 1 base, leaving 8 bases between them. Germline lookup yields CDR1 MGHRA and CDR2 YSYEKL. The CDR3 extends over 16 amino acids. The CDR3 spells CASSQVGGSGANVLTF. In DNA, the CDR3 is TGCGCCAGCAGCCAAGTTGGCGGGTCTGGGGCCAACGTCCTGACTTTC.

This clone was seen just once. The chain recombines TRBV6-5 with TRBJ1-3; 9 nucleotides agree with TRBD1. The V segment lost 7 bases and the J segment 1 base; nucleotides outside the gene matches: 5. Germline CDR1 MNHEY, CDR2 SVGAGI. This CDR3 contains 15 residues. The CDR3 DNA reads as TGTGCCAGCAAGGACAGGGGATTATCTGGAAACACCATATATTTT. Translated, it gives CASKDRGLSGNTIYF.

This clone has just one count. The J gene is TRBJ2-3, the V gene TRBV3-1 (or the pseudogene TRBV3-2), with no clear D. CDR1 and CDR2 (germline): LGHDT, YNNKEL (reference sequence). The CDR3 consists of 17 residues. V lost 0 bases, J lost 6 bases, and 19 bases lay in between. In DNA, the CDR3 is TGTGCCAGCAGCCAAGACCGACTCGCCCTCGGCGCGGATACGCAGTATTTT. This translates into CASSQDRLALGADTQYF.

This clone was seen a single time. V is TRBV10-2 and J is TRBJ2-4, with 13 bases identical to TRBD2. The V gene end was trimmed by 6 bases and the J gene end by 2 bases; junction bases not matched to a gene: 4. This CDR3 region has 16 residues. From germline, CDR1 is WSHSY and CDR2 SAAADI. This CDR3 is CASSTSGRATKNIQYF. CDR3 nucleotide sequence: TGCGCCAGCAGCACTAGCGGGAGGGCAACCAAAAACATTCAGTACTTC.

Comment on this clone: At the DNA level, this CDR3 is encoded by other sequences in the same sample as well. The J gene is TRBJ1-1, the V gene TRBV29-1; TRBD1 is a possible D gene (6 bases). Deletions cut 4 bases from V and 0 bases from J, with 9 bases between. This CDR3 has 13 residues. Germline V gives CDR1 SQVTM, CDR2 ANQGSEA. CDR3 DNA: TGCAGCGTTGGAGGACAGATGAACACTGAAGCTTTCTTT. Amino acids: CSVGGQMNTEAFF.

This rearrangement joins TRBV10-3 to TRBJ1-1; the D gene is possibly TRBD1 (6 bases). Germline CDR1 reads ENHRY; CDR2 reads SYGVKD. V dropped 10 bases and J dropped 3 bases, with 21 bases sitting between them. This CDR3 region has 15 residues. Written as DNA, the CDR3 is TGTGCCACCAATCACCGCTTTCCAGGGGACACTGAAGCTTTCTTT. This sequence encodes CATNHRFPGDTEAFF.

The chain couples TRBV19 to TRBJ2-7, with TRBD1 matching over 9 bases. After removal of 5 bases from V and 5 bases from J, the junction contained 10 bases not matched to a gene. The germline gives CDR1 LNHDA, CDR2 SQIVND (reference sequence). The CDR3 runs to 15 residues. The DNA for the CDR3 is TGTGCCAGTAGTCGACCCGGCACAGGGGGCGACGAGCAGTACTTC. Translated, it gives CASSRPGTGGDEQYF.

The chain uses TRBV6-2 or TRBV6-3 and TRBJ1-5; possible D gene TRBD1, 6 bases. V dropped 5 bases and J dropped 6 bases, with 17 bases sitting between them. The germline gives CDR1 MNHEY, CDR2 SVGEGT. CDR3 length: 15 amino acids. CDR3 amino acids: CASSLLQGFGQPQHF. For the CDR3, the DNA is TGTGCCAGCAGTCTTTTACAGGGTTTTGGTCAGCCCCAGCATTTT.

The gene calls are TRBV18 and TRBJ1-2, with D unresolved. Germline V gene lookup returns CDR1 KGHSH and CDR2 LQKENI. With 2 bases removed from V and 8 bases from J, the gap between germline ends came to 21 bases. The CDR3 consists of 16 residues. The CDR3, as DNA: TGTGCCAGCTCACCATCGCCTCAGGTCCGATCCGGAGGCTACACCTTC. It translates to CASSPSPQVRSGGYTF.